The clone carrying this T cell receptor beta chain occurred a few times. Trimming removed 5 bases at V and 3 bases at J, with 11 bases between. The germline gives CDR1 MNHEY, CDR2 SVGAGI. CDR3 length equals 14 residues. The entry originates in a study of T-cell memory formation after mild COVID-19. Each CDR3 protein is one row after TCRdb ran MiXCR on the 5' RACE reads. The sample lists 350,000 or so distinct CDR3 sequences, over 10% occurring once. The chain has TRBV6-5 and TRBJ1-5; tentative D call: TRBD1 (6 bases). Sequencing was done on a sample of PBMCs or a T cell subset sorted from them (not recorded which). The TCR sequence derives from a man younger than 30 who had mild COVID-19 (a few samples of this study predate the infection). Cell type and time point are not known. DNA for the CDR3: TGTGCCAGCAGTGCGTACAGGGACAATCAGCCCCAGCATTTT. Translation: CASSAYRDNQPQHF.